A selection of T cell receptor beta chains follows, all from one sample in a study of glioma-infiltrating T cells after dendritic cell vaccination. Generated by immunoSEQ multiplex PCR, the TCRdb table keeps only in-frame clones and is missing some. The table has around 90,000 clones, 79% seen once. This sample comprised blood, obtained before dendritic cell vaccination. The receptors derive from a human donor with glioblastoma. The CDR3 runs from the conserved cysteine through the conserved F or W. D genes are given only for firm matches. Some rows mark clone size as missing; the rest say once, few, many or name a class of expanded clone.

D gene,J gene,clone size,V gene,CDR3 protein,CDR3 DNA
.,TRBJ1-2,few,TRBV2,CASSGGRANYGYTF,TGTGCCAGCAGTGGGGGCAGAGCTAACTATGGCTACACCTTC
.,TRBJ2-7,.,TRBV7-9,CASSFIPPAIAAWDYEQYF,TGTGCCAGCAGCTTCATCCCACCAGCTATAGCGGCATGGGACTACGAGCAGTACTTC
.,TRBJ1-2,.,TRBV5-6,CASSLVNRANYGYTF,TGTGCCAGCAGCTTGGTCAACAGGGCTAACTATGGCTACACCTTC
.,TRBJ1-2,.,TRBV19,CASSKTGQFYGYTF,TGTGCCAGTAGTAAAACTGGACAGTTTTATGGCTACACCTTC
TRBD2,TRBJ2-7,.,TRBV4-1,CASSQLGLAGAYEQYF,TGCGCCAGCAGCCAGCTAGGACTAGCGGGAGCCTACGAGCAGTACTTC
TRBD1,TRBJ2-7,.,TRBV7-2,CASSSDRGVYEQYF,TGTGCCAGCAGCTCGGACAGGGGGGTCTACGAGCAGTACTTC
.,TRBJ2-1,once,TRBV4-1,CASSQEGAGARVFYNEQFF,TGCGCCAGCAGCCAAGAAGGGGCGGGGGCCAGAGTCTTCTACAATGAGCAGTTCTTC
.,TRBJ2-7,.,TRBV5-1,CASSLAGSYEQYF,TGCGCCAGCAGCTTGGCAGGGTCCTACGAGCAGTACTTC
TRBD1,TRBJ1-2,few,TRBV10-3,CAISEQGGLNFNYGYTF,TGTGCCATCAGTGAGCAGGGGGGACTTAACTTTAACTATGGCTACACCTTC
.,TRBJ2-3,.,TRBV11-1,CASSLEGDTQYF,TGTGCCAGCAGCTTGGAGGGGGATACGCAGTATTTT
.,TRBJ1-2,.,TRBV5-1,CASSVVVTGMANYGYTF,TGCGCCAGCAGCGTAGTTGTTACAGGGATGGCTAACTATGGCTACACCTTC
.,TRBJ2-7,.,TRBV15,CATSRDRRGTYEQYF,TGTGCCACCAGCAGAGATAGGAGGGGAACCTACGAGCAGTACTTC
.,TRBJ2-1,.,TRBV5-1,CASSWELRSYNEQFF,TGCGCCAGCAGCTGGGAGTTAAGGTCCTACAATGAGCAGTTCTTC
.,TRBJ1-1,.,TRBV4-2,CASSQDIPSEAFF,TGTGCCAGCAGCCAAGACATCCCGAGTGAAGCTTTCTTT
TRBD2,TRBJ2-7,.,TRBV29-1,CSVGLAGYEQYF,TGCAGCGTTGGACTAGCGGGATACGAGCAGTACTTC
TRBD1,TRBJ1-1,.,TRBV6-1,CASSEQGALIGEAFF,TGTGCCAGCAGTGAGCAGGGGGCGCTAATCGGTGAAGCTTTCTTT
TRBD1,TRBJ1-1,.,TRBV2,CASKRQGGIWAFF,TGTGCCAGCAAGAGACAGGGGGGGATTTGGGCTTTCTTT
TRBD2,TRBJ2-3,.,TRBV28,CASSGRASDTQYF,TGTGCCAGTAGCGGGAGGGCATCAGATACGCAGTATTTT
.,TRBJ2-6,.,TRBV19,CATRTSGANVLTF,TGTGCCACTAGGACTTCTGGGGCCAACGTCCTGACTTTC
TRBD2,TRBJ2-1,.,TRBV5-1,CASSLAGGPLWNEQFF,TGCGCCAGCAGCTTGGCGGGAGGCCCTCTGTGGAATGAGCAGTTCTTC
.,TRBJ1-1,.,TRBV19,CASSIEQGPAFF,TGTGCCAGTAGTATCGAGCAGGGCCCAGCTTTCTTT
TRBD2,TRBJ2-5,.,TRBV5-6,CASSLIRTSGLYQETQYF,TGTGCCAGCAGCTTGATTCGGACTAGCGGATTGTACCAAGAGACCCAGTACTTC
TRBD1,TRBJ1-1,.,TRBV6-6,CASSLGQGSTEAFF,TGTGCCAGCAGTTTGGGACAGGGGAGCACTGAAGCTTTCTTT
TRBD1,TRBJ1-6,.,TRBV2,CASSDQGARDSPLRF,TGTGCCAGCAGTGATCAGGGGGCGAGGGATTCACCCCTCCGCTTT
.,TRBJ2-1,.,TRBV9,CASSPVYNEQFF,TGTGCCAGCAGCCCCGTCTACAATGAGCAGTTCTTC
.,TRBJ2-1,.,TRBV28,CASSFTVSIGGEFF,TGTGCCAGCAGTTTCACAGTCTCGATAGGAGGGGAGTTCTTC
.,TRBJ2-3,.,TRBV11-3,CASSFGMESTDTQYF,TGTGCCAGCAGCTTTGGTATGGAGAGCACAGATACGCAGTATTTT
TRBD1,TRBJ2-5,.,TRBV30,CAWSGQGGETQYF,TGTGCCTGGAGTGGACAGGGGGGAGAGACCCAGTACTTC
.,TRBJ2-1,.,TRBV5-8,CASSLGGGVYNEQFF,TGTGCCAGCAGCTTGGGTGGCGGTGTCTACAATGAGCAGTTCTTC
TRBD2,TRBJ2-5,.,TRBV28,CASSLRPGLQETQYF,TGTGCCAGCAGTTTACGTCCGGGACTACAAGAGACCCAGTACTTC
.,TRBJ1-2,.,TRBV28,CASSDGYVGGYTF,TGTGCCAGCAGCGACGGGTACGTCGGGGGCTACACCTTC
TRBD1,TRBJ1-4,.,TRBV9,CASSQDRGRGTIEKLFF,TGTGCCAGCAGCCAAGACAGGGGCCGCGGGACGATTGAAAAACTGTTTTTT
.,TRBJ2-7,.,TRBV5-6,CASSLISAGLSYEQYF,TGTGCCAGCAGCTTGATTTCGGCGGGCCTATCCTACGAGCAGTACTTC
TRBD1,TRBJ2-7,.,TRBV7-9,CASSLVQGARYEQYF,TGTGCCAGCAGCTTAGTACAGGGGGCGCGCTACGAGCAGTACTTC
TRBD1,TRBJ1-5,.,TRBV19,CASTADRLQPQHF,TGTGCCAGTACCGCGGACAGGTTGCAGCCCCAGCATTTT
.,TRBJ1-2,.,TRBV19,CASIGGPNYGYTF,TGTGCCAGTATAGGGGGACCGAACTATGGCTACACCTTC
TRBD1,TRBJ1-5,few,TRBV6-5,CASSGQGPGNQPQHF,TGTGCCAGCAGTGGACAGGGTCCCGGCAATCAGCCCCAGCATTTT
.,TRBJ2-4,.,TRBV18,CASSPGGQRRYF,TGTGCCAGCTCACCAGGAGGGCAGCGTCGGTACTTC
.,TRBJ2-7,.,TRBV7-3,CASSPTGRNEQYF,TGTGCCAGCAGCCCCACCGGGAGAAACGAGCAGTACTTC
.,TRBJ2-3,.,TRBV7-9,CASSFGTTNADTQYF,TGTGCCAGCAGCTTCGGGACAACCAACGCAGATACGCAGTATTTT
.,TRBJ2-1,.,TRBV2,CASSGEGSGTQFF,TGTGCCAGCAGTGGGGAGGGGTCGGGGACACAGTTCTTC
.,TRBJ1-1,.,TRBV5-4,CASSEDSPEAFF,TGTGCCAGCAGCGAGGACAGCCCCGAAGCTTTCTTT
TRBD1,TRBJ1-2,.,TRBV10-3,CATQTRSKGTVEGHYGYTF,TGTGCCACCCAAACCCGTTCCAAAGGGACAGTTGAGGGGCACTATGGCTACACCTTC
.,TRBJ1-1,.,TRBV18,CASSPAGGPNTEAFF,TGTGCCAGCTCACCCGCCGGGGGGCCGAACACTGAAGCTTTCTTT
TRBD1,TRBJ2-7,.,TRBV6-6,CASSYGQGALDEQYF,TGTGCCAGCAGTTACGGCCAGGGGGCTCTAGACGAGCAGTACTTC
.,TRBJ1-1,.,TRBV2,CASIWRRNTEAFF,TGTGCCAGCATCTGGAGGCGGAACACTGAAGCTTTCTTT
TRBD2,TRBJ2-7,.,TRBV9,CASSSRGEVSYEQYF,TGTGCCAGCAGCTCCCGGGGGGAGGTCTCCTACGAGCAGTACTTC